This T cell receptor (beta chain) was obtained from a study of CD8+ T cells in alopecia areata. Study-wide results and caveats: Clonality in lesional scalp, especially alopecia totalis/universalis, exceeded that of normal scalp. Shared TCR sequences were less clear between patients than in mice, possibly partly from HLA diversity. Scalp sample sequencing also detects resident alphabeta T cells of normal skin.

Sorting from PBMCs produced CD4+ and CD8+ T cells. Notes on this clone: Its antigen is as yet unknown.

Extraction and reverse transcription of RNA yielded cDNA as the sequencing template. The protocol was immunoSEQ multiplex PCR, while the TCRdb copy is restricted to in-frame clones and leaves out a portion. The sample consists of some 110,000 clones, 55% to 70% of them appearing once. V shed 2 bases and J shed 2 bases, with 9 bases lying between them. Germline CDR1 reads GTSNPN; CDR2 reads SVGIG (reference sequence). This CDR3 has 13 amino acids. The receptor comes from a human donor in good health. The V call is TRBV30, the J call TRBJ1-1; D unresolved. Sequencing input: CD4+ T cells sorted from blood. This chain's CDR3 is CAWSSFKNTEAFF. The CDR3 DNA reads TGTGCCTGGAGTTCCTTCAAAAACACTGAAGCTTTCTTT.